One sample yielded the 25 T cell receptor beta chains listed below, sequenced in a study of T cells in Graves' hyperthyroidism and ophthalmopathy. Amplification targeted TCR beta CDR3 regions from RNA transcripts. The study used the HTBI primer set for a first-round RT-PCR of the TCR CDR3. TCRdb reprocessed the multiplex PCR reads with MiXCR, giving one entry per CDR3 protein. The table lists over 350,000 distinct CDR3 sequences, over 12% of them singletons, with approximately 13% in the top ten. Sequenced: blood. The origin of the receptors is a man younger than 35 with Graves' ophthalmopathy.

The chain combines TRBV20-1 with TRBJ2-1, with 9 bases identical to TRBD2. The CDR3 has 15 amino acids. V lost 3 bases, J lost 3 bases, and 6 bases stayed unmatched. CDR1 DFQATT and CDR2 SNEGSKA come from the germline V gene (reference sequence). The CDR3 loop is CSARGSGGFYNEQFF. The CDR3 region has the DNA TGCAGTGCTAGGGGTAGCGGGGGTTTCTACAATGAGCAGTTCTTC.

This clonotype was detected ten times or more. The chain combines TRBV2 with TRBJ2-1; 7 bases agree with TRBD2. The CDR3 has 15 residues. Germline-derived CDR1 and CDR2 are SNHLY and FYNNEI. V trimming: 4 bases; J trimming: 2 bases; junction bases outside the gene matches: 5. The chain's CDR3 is CASSVGLGAYNEQFF. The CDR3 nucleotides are TGTGCCAGCAGTGTCGGACTAGGTGCCTACAATGAGCAGTTCTTC.

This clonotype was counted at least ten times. The CDR3 region is CASSPSGIRNNEQFF. CDR3 DNA sequence: TGTGCCAGCAGCCCGAGCGGGATTCGTAACAATGAGCAGTTCTTC. The chain has TRBV7-8 and TRBJ2-1; TRBD2 aligns across 7 bases. Germline lookup yields CDR1 SGHVS and CDR2 FQNEAQ. Losses at the gene ends were 5 bases for V and 5 bases for J; bases not matched to a gene: 9. The CDR3 is made up of 15 amino acids.

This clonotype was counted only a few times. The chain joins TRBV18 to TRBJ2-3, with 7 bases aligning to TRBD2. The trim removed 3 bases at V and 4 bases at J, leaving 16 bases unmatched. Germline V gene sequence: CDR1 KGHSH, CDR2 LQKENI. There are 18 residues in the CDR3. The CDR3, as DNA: TGTGCCAGCTCACCTCGATCCTCCGTATGGCGGGAGCCAGATACGCAGTATTTT. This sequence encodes CASSPRSSVWREPDTQYF.

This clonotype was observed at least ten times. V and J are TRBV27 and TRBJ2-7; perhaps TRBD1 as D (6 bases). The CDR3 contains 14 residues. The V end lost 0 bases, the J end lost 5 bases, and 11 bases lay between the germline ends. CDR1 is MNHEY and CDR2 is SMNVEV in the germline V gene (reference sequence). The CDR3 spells CASSLSYRANEQYF. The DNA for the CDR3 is TGTGCCAGCAGTTTATCATACAGGGCCAACGAGCAGTACTTC.

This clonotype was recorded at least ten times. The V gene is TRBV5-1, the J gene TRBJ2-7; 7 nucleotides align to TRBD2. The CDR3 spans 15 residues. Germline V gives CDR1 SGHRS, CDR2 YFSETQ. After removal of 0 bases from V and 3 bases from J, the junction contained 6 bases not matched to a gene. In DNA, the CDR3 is TGCGCCAGCAGCTTGGCCCGTGGGGGGGGCTACGAGCAGTACTTC. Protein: CASSLARGGGYEQYF.

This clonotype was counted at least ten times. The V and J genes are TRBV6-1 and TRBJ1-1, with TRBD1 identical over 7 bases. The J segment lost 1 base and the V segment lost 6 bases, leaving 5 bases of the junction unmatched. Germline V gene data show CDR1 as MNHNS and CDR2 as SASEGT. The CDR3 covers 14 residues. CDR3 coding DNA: TGTGCCAGCAGGCGGACAGGTTGGAACACTGAAGCTTTCTTT. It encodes CASRRTGWNTEAFF.

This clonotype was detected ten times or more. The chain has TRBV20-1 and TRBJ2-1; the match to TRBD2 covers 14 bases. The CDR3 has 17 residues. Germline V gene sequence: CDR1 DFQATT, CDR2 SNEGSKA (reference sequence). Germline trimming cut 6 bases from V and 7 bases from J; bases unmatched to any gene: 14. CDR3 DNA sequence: TGCAGTGCCAAAGTGACTAGCGGGAGGGCCCCTTGGAATGAGCAGTTCTTC. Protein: CSAKVTSGRAPWNEQFF.

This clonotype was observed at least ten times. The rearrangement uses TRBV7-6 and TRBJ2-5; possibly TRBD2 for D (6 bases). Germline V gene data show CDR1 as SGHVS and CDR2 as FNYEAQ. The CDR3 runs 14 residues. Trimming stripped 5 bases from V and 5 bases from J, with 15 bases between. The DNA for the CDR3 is TGTGCCAGCAGCCTGGCCGGGACTGGGGAGACCCAGTACTTC. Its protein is CASSLAGTGETQYF.

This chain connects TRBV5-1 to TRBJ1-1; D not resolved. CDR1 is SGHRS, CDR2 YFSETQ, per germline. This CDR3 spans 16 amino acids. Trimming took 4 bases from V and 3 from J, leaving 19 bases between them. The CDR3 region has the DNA TGCGCCAGCAGCCCAACGATCCTACGTCCCGACACTGAAGCTTTCTTT. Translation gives CASSPTILRPDTEAFF.

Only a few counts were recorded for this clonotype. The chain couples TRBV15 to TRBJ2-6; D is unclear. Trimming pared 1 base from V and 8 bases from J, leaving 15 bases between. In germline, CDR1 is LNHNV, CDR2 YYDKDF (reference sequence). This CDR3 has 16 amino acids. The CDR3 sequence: CATSRVSIGWTNVLTF. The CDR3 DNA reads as TGTGCCACCAGCAGAGTATCTATTGGTTGGACCAACGTCCTGACTTTC.

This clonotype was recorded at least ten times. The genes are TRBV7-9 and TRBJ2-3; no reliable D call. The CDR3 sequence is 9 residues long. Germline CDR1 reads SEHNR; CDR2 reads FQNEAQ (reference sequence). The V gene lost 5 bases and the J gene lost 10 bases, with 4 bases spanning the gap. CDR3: CASSAPQYF. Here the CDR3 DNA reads TGTGCCAGCAGCGCGCCGCAGTATTTT.

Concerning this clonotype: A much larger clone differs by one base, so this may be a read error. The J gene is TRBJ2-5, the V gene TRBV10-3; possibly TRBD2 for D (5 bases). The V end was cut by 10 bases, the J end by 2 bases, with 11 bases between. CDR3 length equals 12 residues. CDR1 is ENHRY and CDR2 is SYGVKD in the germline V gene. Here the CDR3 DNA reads TGTGCCACGACAAGGGAGCAAGAGACCCAGTACTTC. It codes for CATTREQETQYF.

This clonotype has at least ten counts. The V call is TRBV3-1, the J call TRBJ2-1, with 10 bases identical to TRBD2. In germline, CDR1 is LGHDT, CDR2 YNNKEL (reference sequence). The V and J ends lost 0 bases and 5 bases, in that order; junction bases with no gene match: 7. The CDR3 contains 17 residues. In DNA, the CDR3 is TGTGCCAGCAGCCAAGATCGGTTAGCGGGAGGTAACAATGAGCAGTTCTTC. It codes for CASSQDRLAGGNNEQFF.

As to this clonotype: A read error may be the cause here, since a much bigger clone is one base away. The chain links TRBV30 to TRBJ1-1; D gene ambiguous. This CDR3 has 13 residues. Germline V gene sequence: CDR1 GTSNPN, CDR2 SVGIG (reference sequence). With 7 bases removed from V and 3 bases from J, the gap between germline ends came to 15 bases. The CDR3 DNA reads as TGTGCCTCCCGACGGACTTGGGACACTGAAGCTTTCTTT. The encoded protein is CASRRTWDTEAFF.

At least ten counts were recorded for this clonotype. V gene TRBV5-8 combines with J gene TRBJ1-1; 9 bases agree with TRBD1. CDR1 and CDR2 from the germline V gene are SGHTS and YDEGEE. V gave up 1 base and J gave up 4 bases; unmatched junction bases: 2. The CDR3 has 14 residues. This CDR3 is CASSLRDRATEAFF. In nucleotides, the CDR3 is TGTGCCAGCAGCTTGAGGGACAGGGCCACTGAAGCTTTCTTT.

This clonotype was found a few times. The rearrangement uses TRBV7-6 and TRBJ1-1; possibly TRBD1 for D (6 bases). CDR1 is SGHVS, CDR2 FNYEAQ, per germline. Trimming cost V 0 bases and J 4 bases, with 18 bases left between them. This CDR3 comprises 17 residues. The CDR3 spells CASSLAPPGAGGTEAFF. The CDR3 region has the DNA TGTGCCAGCAGCTTAGCCCCCCCGGGGGCGGGGGGCACTGAAGCTTTCTTT.

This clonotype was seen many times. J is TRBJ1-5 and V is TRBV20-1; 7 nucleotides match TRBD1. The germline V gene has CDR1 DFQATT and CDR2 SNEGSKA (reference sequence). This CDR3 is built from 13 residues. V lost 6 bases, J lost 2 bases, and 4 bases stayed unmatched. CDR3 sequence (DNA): TGCAGTGCCGACGACAGGGGCAATCAGCCCCAGCATTTT. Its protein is CSADDRGNQPQHF.

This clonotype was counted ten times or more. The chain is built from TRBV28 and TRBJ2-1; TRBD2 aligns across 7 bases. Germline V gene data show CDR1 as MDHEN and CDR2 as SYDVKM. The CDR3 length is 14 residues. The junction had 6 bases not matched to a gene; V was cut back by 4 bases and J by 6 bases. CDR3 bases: TGTGCCAGCAGTTCTGGCGGGAGCGTCAATGAGCAGTTCTTC. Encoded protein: CASSSGGSVNEQFF.

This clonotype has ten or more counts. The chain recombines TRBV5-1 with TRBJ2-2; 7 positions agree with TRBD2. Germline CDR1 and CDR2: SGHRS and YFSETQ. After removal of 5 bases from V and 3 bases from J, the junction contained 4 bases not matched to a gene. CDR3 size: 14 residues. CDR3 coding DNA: TGCGCCAGCAGGCCTAGCGGAGACACCGGGGAGCTGTTTTTT. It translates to CASRPSGDTGELFF.

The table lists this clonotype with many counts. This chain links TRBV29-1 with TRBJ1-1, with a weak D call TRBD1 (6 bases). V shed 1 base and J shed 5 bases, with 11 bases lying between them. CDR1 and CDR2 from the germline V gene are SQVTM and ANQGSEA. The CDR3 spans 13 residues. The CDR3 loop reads CSVEVSRGTEAFF. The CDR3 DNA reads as TGCAGCGTTGAAGTGTCCAGGGGTACTGAAGCTTTCTTT.

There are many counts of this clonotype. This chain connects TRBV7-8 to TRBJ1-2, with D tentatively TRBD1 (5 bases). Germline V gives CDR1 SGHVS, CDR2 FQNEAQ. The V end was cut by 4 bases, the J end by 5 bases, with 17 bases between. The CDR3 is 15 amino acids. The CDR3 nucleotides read TGTGCCAGCAGCTCCACTGGGGGGACGGCGTATGGCTACACCTTC. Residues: CASSSTGGTAYGYTF.

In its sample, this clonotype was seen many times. In nucleotides, the CDR3 is TGCAGTGCTAGAGTTCAGGGCGCGTCCTACGAGCAGTACTTC. Translated, it gives CSARVQGASYEQYF. This sequence joins TRBV20-1 and TRBJ2-7, with D maybe TRBD1 (5 bases). Germline V gene data show CDR1 as DFQATT and CDR2 as SNEGSKA (reference sequence). The CDR3 is made up of 14 amino acids. Trimming cost V 1 base and J 1 base, with 11 bases left between them.

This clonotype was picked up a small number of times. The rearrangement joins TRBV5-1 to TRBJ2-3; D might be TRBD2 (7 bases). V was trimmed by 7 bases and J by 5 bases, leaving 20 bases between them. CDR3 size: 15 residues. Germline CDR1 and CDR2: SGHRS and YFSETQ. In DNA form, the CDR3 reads TGCGCCAGCGGAGTGGGGGGGGCTGATATAGATACGCAGTATTTT. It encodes CASGVGGADIDTQYF.

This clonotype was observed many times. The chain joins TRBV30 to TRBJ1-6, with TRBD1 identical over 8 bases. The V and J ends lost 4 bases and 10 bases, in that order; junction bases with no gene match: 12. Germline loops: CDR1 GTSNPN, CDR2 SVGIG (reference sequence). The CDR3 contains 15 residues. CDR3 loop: CAWTPRSGGQSPLHF. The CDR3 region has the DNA TGTGCCTGGACCCCCCGGTCAGGGGGCCAGTCACCCCTCCACTTT.